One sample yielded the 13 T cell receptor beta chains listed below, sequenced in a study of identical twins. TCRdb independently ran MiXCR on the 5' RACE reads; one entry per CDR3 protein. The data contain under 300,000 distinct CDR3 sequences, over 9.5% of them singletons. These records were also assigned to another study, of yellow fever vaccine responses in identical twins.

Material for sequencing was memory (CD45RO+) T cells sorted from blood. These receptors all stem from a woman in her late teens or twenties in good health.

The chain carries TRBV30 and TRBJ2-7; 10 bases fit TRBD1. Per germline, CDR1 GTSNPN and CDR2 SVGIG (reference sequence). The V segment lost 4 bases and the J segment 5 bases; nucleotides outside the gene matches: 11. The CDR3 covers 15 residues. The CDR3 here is CAWIIPGQGFNEQYF. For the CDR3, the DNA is TGTGCCTGGATCATCCCGGGACAGGGGTTCAACGAGCAGTACTTC. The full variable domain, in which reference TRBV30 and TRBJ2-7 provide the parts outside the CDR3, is SQTIHQWPATLVQPVGSPLSLECTVEGTSNPNLYWYRQAAGRGLQLLFYSVGIGQISSEVPQNLSASRPQDRQFILSSKKLLLSDSGFYLCAWIIPGQGFNEQYFGPGTRLTVT.

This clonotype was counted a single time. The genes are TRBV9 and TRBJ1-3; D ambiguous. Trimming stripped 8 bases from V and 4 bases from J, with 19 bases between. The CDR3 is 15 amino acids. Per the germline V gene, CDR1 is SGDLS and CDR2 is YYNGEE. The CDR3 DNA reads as TGTGCCAGAAATGCCGTGGACGAATCCGGAAACACCATATATTTT. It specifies CARNAVDESGNTIYF.

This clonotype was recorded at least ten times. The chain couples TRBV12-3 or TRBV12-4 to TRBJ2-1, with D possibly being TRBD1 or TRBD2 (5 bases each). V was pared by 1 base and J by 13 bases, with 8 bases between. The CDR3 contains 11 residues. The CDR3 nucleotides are TGTGCCAGCAGTTTAGGGGGACCACAGTTCTTC. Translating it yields CASSLGGPQFF.

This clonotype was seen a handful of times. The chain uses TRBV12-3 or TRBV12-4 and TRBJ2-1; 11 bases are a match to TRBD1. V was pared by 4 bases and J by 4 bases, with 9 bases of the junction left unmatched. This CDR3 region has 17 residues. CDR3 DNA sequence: TGTGCCAGCAGTTACACAGCCCGGGACAGGGGGTACAATGAGCAGTTCTTC. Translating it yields CASSYTARDRGYNEQFF.

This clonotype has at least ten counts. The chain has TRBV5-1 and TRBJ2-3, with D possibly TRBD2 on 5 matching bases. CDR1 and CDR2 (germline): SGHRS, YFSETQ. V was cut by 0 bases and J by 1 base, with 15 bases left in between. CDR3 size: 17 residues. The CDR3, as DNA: TGCGCCAGCAGCTTGGCCGTCAAACTAGAGCGCACAGATACGCAGTATTTT. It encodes CASSLAVKLERTDTQYF.

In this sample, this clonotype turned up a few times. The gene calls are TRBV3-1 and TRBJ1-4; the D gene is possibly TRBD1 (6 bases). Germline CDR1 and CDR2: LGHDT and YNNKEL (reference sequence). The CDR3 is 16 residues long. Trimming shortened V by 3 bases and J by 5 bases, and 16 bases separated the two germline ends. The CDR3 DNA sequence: TGTGCCAGCAGCCAGGCAGTAGGGGGATCAAATGAAAAACTGTTTTTT. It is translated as CASSQAVGGSNEKLFF.

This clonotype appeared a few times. The CDR3 loop reads CASSPDIYGSYTF. The DNA for the CDR3 is TGCGCCAGCAGCCCTGACATTTATGGGAGCTACACCTTC. The J gene is TRBJ1-2, the V gene TRBV5-1; no clear D gene. This CDR3 comprises 13 residues. Germline assignment: CDR1 SGHRS and CDR2 YFSETQ. V was pared by 4 bases and J by 9 bases, with 16 bases between. Supplemented by reference TRBV5-1 and TRBJ1-2, the full variable domain reads KAGVTQTPRYLIKTRGQQVTLSCSPISGHRSVSWYQQTPGQGLQFLFEYFSETQRNKGNFPGRFSGRQFSNSRSEMNVSTLELGDSALYLCASSPDIYGSYTFGSGTRLTVV.

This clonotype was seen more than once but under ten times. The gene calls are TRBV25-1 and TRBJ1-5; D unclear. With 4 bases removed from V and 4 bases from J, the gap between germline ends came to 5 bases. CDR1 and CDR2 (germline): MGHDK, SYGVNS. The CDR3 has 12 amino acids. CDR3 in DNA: TGTGCCAGCAGTGCTCCAAATCAGCCCCAGCATTTT. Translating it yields CASSAPNQPQHF.

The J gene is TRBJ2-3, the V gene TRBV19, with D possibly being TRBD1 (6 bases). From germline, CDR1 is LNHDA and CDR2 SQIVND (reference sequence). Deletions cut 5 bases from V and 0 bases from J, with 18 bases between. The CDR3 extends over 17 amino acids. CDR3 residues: CASSFLGGSASTDTQYF. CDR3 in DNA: TGTGCCAGTAGTTTTCTAGGGGGATCCGCTAGCACAGATACGCAGTATTTT.

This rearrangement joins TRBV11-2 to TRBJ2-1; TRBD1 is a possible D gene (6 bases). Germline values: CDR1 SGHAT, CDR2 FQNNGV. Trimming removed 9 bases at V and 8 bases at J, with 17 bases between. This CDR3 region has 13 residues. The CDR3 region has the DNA TGTGCCAGTCAGGTACAGGGTACCTATGAGCAGTTCTTC. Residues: CASQVQGTYEQFF.

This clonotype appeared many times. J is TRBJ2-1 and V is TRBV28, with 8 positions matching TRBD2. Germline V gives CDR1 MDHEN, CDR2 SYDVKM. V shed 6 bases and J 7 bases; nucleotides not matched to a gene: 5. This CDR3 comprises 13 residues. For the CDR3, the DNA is TGTGCCAGCAGCTACGCGGGGGGAAATGAGCAGTTCTTC. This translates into CASSYAGGNEQFF.

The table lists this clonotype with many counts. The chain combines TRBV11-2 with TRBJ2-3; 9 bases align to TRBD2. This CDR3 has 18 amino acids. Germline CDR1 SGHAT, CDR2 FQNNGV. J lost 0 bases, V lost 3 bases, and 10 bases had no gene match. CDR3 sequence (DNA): TGTGCCAGCAGCTTCACGACTAGCGGACGACTTAGCACAGATACGCAGTATTTT. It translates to CASSFTTSGRLSTDTQYF.

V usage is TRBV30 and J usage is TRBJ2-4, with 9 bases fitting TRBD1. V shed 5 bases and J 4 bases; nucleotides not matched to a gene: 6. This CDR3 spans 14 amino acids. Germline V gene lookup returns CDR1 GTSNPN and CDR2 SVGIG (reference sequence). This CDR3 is CAWASGTGKNIQYF. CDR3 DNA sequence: TGTGCCTGGGCGTCCGGGACAGGGAAAAACATTCAGTACTTC.